The sequence of this T cell receptor beta chain was determined in a study of regulatory T cells in long-lasting Graves disease (dated by TCRdb to the early 2020s). With regard to the full study: Patients with newly diagnosed Graves' disease had been on antithyroid drugs for under 3 months. A total of 35 or so samples were covered by TCR sequencing, comprising about 13 persistent and approximately 20 newly diagnosed Graves' disease patients. Patients with persistent Graves' disease were compared with patients with newly diagnosed Graves' disease using TCR sequencing and RNA sequencing of peripheral blood. The study was registered as a clinical trial and conducted in China. Overall results and qualifications from the work: Sequencing and analysis were restricted to the TCR beta chain. More public clonotypes were shared among persistent patients (about 2,800) than among newly diagnosed patients (under 1,000). Persistent Graves' disease patients showed lower TCR Shannon entropy and fewer highly expanded clones than newly diagnosed patients, suggesting clonal expansion. Peripheral blood alone was examined, since thyroid tissue, which constituted the primary lesion, could not be accessed. The small sample size was acknowledged by the authors as a limitation that may reduce accuracy.

This clonotype was observed many times. It lacks a known antigen. Qualities for individual bases were not recorded, and no much larger clone is one base off. The intended sense of this specimen's time point label: newly diagnosed GD, antithyroid drugs for less than 3 months. For both TCR sequencing and RNA sequencing, RNA was extracted from PBMCs using TRIzol. The diagnosis of Graves' disease followed American Thyroid Association guidelines. Patients for the study were recruited at an endocrinology department in Xi'an, China. From each patient, 8 to 10 milliliters of peripheral blood was collected into an EDTA anticoagulant tube. Ficoll Paque Plus density gradient separation was used to isolate PBMCs, and no further T cell sorting was performed. RNA quality was checked with an Agilent 2100 Bioanalyzer and agarose gel, and concentration with a NanoDrop 2000. Library preparation was by multiplex PCR. TCRdb records Illumina HiSeq 4000 as the sequencer. CDR3 regions were amplified by Arm-PCR with iRepertoire HTBI primers to construct TCR beta libraries. PCR products were gel purified before sequencing. Concerning the study's data processing: Gene usage analysis of CDR3 amino acid clonotypes relied on the approximately 60 TRBV and 14 TRBJ segments identified across samples. Filtered high-quality paired reads were merged into contigs using COPE and FqMerger. BLAST was used to align contigs to IMGT TRBV, TRBD and TRBJ reference genes, with CDR3 defined following IMGT. Clonotypes above 0.1% frequency were classified as highly expanded clones. Repertoire diversity was measured by Shannon entropy, and V-J evenness by the Gini coefficient. Public clonotypes were defined as clonotypes shared by more than one individual. TCRdb reanalyzed the raw reads on its own, using fastp at Q25 for trimming and MiXCR for clone calling, and kept in-frame beta chains. CDR3 protein duplicates are merged, each entry listing the most common genes and DNA. V and J calls and clone size were set by TCRdb, not the authors. The sample data list about 620,000 distinct CDR3 sequences, and less than 20% of these were observed just once. 15% to 20% of the sample lies in the top ten.

These sequences were also reported in another study, on T cells in Graves' hyperthyroidism and ophthalmopathy. Looking at the second paper: Graves' hyperthyroidism was defined as stable when no progression to ophthalmopathy occurred over 18 months of follow-up. Hyperthyroidism patients were newly diagnosed, had a disease duration of under 2 months, and were aged 18 to 65 years. Any patient with an uncontrolled infection, another autoimmune disease, pregnancy or lactation was excluded. Diagnoses relied on clinical symptoms, serum thyroxine and TRAb, thyroid ultrasound and orbital computed tomography. For the first round of RT-PCR on the TCR CDR3, the HTBI primer set was used together with the Qiagen OneStep RT-PCR kit. Most expanded thyroid clonotypes (frequency above 0.001) were also detected in blood, a finding suggesting that blood repertoires may reflect thyroid immune responses. A model built on a 13 V-J signature distinguished ophthalmopathy from stable hyperthyroidism, reaching over 85% sensitivity and about 81% specificity in cross-validation and 80%/75% in testing. During validation, the model predicted progression to ophthalmopathy a median of around 7 months ahead of onset, with almost 71% sensitivity and 72% to 80% specificity. To identify distinguishing TCR V-J signatures, a discovery cohort of some 99 patients was used, comprising some 45 with Graves' ophthalmopathy and approximately 57 with stable Graves' hyperthyroidism. Whether ophthalmopathy could be predicted prospectively was tested in an independent validation cohort made up of under 20 hyperthyroidism patients plus 17 patients who later progressed to ophthalmopathy. The 100 discovery patients were randomly split 7:3 into training and test sets. The study also compared thyroid tissue and blood T-cell repertoires from more than 5 Graves' hyperthyroidism patients. After sampling, hyperthyroidism patients received methimazole starting at 30 mg daily, and ophthalmopathy patients received high-dose intravenous methylprednisolone. A second multiplex PCR round built the libraries, followed by size selection and purification. Paired-end sequencing of the libraries was performed with 100 bp reads on an Illumina HiSeq2000. SOAPnuke was used to process the raw data, removing reads that contained adapters or uncalled bases, had a mean Phred below 15, or lacked an exact match to the constant primer or identifier. High-quality paired reads were merged with COPE v1.2.5, and unique nucleotide sequences were defined as clonotypes. Clonotypes were aligned to IMGT TRBV, TRBD and TRBJ reference segments using MiTCR v1.1. The analysis included only V-J combinations with a frequency above 0.0001, which together covered 99.2% of the repertoires. A TCS score was defined as the ratio between F50 (clonal expansion) and ExV (chaos), using BLOSUM62-based TCRdist between CDR3 peptides within each V-J. Welch's t-statistics and random forest reduced around 550 V-J features to around 14, which were used in a naive Bayes classifier (R e1071). Sample size was not statistically predetermined, and blinding of investigators to group allocation was not performed. The paper describes TCR Vbeta CDR3 sequencing of around 140 peripheral blood samples, made up of 43 ophthalmopathy patients, around 78 hyperthyroidism patients and roughly 17 progressor patients.

Source: peripheral blood mononuclear cells (PBMCs), taken at new diagnosis, from a patient treated with antithyroid drugs. This receptor was identified in a woman aged 30 to 39 with Graves disease. Donor details come from another sample of the same person, matched by shared clones.

In nucleotide form, the sequence is TGTGCCAGCAGCCACGTACATGGAGCGGGAGGAGTGGGTGAGCAGTTCTTC. Its coded protein is CASSHVHGAGGVGEQFF. The chain employs TRBV7-2 and TRBJ2-1; 9 middle bases align to TRBD2. V and J are trimmed by 5 bases and 9 bases, and the gene matches miss 17 bases of the junction. As encoded in the germline V gene, CDR1 is SGHTA while CDR2 is FQGNSA. The CDR3, from cysteine to phenylalanine, totals 17 residues. This entry keeps only the CDR3 DNA: 51 bases, framed from base 1.